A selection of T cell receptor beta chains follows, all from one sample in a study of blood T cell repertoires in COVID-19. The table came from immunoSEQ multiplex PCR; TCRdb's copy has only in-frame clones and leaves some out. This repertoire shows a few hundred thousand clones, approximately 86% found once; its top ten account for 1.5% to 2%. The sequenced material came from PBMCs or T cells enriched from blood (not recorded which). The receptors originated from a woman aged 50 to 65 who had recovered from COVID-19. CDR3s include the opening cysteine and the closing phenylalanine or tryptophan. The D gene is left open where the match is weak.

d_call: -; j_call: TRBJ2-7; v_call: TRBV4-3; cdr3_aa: CASSQDLGGPSYEQYF
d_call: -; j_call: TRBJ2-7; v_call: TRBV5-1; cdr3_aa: CASSAISGSYEQYF
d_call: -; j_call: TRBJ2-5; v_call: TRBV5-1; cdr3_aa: CASSLAVGRGETQYF
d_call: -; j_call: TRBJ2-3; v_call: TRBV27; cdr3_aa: CASSELGSTDTQYF
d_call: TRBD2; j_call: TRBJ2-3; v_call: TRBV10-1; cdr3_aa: CASANREADTQYF
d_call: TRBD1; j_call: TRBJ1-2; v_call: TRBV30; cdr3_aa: CAWGNRGGGYTF
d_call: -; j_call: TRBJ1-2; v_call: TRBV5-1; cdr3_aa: CASSLVARYGYTF
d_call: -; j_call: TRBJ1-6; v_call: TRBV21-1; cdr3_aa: CASSKGTGRVVCWPLHF
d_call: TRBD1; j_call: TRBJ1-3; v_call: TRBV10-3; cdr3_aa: CASHDTRGGNTIYF
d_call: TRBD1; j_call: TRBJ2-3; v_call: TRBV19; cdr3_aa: CASSSPRGTGAEDTQYF
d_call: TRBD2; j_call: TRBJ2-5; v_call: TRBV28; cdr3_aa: CASSFQTSGQETQYF
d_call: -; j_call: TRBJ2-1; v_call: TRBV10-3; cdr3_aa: CAISEPQLYNEQFF
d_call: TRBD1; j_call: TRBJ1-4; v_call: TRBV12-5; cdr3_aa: CASGLGQGEKLFF
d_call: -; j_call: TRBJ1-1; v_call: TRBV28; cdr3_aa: CASSPRLNTEAFF
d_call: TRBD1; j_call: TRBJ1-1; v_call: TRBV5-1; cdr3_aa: CASSGGQRMNTEAFF
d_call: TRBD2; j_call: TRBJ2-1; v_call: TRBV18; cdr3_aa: CASSPTSGIYEQFF
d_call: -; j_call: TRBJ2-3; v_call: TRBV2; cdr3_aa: CASIGATDTQYF
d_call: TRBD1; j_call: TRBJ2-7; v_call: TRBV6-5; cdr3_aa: CASSRTPTGDEQYF
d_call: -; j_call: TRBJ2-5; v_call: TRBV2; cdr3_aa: CASSASRGKTQYF
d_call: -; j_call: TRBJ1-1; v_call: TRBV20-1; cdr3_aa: CSAGQNEAFF
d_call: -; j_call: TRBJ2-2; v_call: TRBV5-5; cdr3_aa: CASSLVPQSHTGELFF
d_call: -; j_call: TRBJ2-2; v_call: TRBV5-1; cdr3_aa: CASSFFPQGDTGELFF
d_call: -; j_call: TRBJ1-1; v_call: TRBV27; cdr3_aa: CASSSQIWNTEAFF
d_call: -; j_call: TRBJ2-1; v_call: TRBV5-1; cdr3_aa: CASSWGQGALDEQFF
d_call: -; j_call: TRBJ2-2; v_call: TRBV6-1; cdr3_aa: CASSEALARAGSTGELFF
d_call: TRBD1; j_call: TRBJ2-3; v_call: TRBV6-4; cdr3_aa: CASSESGTGVSGTDTQYF
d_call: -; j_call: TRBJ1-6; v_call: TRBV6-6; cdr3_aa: CASMGRRDNSPLHF